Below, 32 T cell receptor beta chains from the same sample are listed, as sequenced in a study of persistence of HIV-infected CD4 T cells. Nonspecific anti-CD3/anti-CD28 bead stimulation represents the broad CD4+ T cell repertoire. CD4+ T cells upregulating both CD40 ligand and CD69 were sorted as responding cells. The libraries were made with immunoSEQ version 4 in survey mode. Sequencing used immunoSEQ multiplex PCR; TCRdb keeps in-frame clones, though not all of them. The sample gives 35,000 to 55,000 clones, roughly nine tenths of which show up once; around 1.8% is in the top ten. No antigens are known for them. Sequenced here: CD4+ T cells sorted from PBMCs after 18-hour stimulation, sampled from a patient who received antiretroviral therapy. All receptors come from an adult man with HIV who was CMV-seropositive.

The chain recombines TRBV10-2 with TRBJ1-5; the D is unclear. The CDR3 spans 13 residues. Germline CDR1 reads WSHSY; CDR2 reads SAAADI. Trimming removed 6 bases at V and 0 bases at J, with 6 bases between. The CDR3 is CASREGSNQPQHF. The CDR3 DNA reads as TGCGCCAGCAGGGAGGGTAGCAATCAGCCCCAGCATTTT.

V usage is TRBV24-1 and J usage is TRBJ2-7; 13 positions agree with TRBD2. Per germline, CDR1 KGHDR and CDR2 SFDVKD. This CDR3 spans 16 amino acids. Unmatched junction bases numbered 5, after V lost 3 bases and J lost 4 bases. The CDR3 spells CATSDPGTSGDYEQYF. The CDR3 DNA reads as TGTGCCACCAGTGATCCCGGGACTAGCGGGGATTACGAGCAGTACTTC.

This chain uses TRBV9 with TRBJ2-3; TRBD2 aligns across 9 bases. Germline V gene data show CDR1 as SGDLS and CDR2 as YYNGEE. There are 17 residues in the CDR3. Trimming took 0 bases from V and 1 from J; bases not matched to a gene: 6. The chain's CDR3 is CASSVVSPSGGTDTQYF. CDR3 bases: TGTGCCAGCAGCGTAGTATCCCCTAGCGGGGGCACAGATACGCAGTATTTT.

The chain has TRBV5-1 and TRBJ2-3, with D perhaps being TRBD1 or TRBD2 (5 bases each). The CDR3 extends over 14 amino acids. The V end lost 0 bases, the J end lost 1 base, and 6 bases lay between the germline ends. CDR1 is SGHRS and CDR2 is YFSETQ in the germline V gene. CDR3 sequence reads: CASSLGDRTDTQYF. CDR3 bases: TGCGCCAGCAGCTTGGGGGACCGCACAGATACGCAGTATTTT.

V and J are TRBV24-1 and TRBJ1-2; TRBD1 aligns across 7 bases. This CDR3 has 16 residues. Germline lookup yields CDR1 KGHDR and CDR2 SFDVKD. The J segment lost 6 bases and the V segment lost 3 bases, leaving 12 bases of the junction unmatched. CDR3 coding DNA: TGTGCCACCAGTGATGCGTCCGGGACAGCCTTGGATGGCTACACCTTC. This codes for CATSDASGTALDGYTF.

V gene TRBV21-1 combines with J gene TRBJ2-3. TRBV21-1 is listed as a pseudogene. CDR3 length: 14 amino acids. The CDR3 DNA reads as TGTGCCAGCTCACCCCGAAGGGGCACAGATACGCAGTATTTT. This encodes CASSPRRGTDTQYF.

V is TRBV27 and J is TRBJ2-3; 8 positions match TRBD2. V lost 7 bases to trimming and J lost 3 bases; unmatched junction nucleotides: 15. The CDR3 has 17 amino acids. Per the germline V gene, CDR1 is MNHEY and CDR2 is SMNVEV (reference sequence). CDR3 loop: CASTLRGVAVVTDTQYF. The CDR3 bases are TGTGCCAGCACCCTGCGGGGGGTAGCGGTCGTGACAGATACGCAGTATTTT.

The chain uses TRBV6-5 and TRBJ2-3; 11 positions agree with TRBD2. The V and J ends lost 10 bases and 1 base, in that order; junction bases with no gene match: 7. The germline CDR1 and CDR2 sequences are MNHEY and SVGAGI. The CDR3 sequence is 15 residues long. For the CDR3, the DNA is TGTGCCACCTTAGCGGGGGGGGAGGGCACAGATACGCAGTATTTT. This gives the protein CATLAGGEGTDTQYF.

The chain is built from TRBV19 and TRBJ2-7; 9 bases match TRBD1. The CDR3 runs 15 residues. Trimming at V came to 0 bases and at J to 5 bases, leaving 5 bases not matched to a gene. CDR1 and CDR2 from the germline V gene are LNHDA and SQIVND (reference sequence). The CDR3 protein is CASSIDGGTGNEQYF. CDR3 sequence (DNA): TGTGCCAGTAGTATAGATGGGGGGACAGGGAACGAGCAGTACTTC.

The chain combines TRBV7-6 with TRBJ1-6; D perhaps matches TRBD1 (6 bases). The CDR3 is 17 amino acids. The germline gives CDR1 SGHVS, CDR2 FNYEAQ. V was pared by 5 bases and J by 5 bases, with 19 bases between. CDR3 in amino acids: CASSPTDSPVNNSPLHF. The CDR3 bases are TGTGCCAGCAGCCCAACGGACAGTCCCGTTAATAATTCACCCCTCCACTTT.

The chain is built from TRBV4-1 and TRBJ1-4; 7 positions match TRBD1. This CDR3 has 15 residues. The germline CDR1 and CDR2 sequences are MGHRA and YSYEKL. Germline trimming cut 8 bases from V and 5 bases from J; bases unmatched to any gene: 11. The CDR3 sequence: CASQKSTDRNEKLFF. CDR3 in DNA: TGCGCCAGCCAAAAGAGCACGGACAGGAATGAAAAACTGTTTTTT.

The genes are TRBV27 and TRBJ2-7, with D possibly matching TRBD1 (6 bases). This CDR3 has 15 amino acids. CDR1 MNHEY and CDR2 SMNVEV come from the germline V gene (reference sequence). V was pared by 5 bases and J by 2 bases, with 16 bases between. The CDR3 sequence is CASSRTAPATYEQYF. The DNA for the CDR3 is TGTGCCAGCAGTCGGACAGCCCCAGCCACCTACGAGCAGTACTTC.

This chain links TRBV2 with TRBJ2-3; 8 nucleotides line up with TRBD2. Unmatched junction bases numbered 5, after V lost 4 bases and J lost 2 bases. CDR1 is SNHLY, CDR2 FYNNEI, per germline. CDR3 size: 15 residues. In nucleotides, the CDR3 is TGTGCCAGCAGTGCGGAGCGGGGGACCACAGATACGCAGTATTTT. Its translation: CASSAERGTTDTQYF.

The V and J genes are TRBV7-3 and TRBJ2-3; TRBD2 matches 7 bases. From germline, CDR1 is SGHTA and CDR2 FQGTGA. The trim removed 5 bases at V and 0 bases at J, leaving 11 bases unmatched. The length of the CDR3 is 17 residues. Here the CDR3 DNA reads TGTGCCAGCAGCCGCCGCCGACTAGCCTCTAGCACAGATACGCAGTATTTT. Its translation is CASSRRRLASSTDTQYF.

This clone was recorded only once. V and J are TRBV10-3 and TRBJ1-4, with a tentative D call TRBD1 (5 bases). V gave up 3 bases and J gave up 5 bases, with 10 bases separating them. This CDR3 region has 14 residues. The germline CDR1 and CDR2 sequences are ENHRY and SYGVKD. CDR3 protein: CAISERGPNEKLFF. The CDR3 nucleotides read TGTGCCATCAGTGAAAGGGGACCAAATGAAAAACTGTTTTTT.

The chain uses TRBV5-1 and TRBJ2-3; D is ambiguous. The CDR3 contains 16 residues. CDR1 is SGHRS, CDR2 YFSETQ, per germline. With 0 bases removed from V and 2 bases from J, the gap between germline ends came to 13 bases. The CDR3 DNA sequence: TGCGCCAGCAGCTTGGGAGTCATTAAAACCACAGATACGCAGTATTTT. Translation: CASSLGVIKTTDTQYF.

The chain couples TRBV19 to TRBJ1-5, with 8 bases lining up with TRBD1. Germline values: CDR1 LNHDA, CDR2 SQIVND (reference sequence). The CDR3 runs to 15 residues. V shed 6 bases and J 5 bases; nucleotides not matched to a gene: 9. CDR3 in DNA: TGTGCCAGTAGGACCGCAGGGGGCGAGTATCAGCCCCAGCATTTT. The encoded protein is CASRTAGGEYQPQHF.

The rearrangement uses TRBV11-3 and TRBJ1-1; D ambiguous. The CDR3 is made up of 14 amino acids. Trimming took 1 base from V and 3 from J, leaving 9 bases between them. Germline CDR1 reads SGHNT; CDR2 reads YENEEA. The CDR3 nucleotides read TGTGCCAGCAGCTTAGCTGCAGACCACACTGAAGCTTTCTTT. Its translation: CASSLAADHTEAFF. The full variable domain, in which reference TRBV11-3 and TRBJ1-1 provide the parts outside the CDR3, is EAGVVQSPRYKIIEKKQPVAFWCNPISGHNTLYWYLQNLGQGPELLIRYENEEAVDDSQLPKDRFSAERLKGVDSTLKIQPAELGDSAVYLCASSLAADHTEAFFGQGTRLTVV.

The CDR3 coding sequence is TGCAGCGTTGAAGAAAGAGGGGGGCTGGAGACCCAGTACTTC. Amino acid sequence: CSVEERGGLETQYF. The chain carries TRBV29-1 and TRBJ2-5; D possibly matches TRBD1 or TRBD2 (6 bases each). CDR1 is SQVTM, CDR2 ANQGSEA, per germline. The ends were cut back, 0 bases at V and 5 bases at J, with 13 bases in the middle. This CDR3 has 14 amino acids. Looking up the rest from reference TRBV29-1 and TRBJ2-5 gives the full variable domain: SAVISQKPSRDICQRGTSLTIQCQVDSQVTMMFWYRQQPGQSLTLIATANQGSEATYESGFVIDKFPISRPNLTFSTLTVSNMSPEDSSIYLCSVEERGGLETQYFGPGTRLLVL.

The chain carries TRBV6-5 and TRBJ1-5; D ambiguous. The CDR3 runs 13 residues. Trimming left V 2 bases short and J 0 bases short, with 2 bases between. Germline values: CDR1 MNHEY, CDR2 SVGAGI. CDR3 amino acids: CASSYVSNQPQHF. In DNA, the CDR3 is TGTGCCAGCAGTTACGTTAGCAATCAGCCCCAGCATTTT.

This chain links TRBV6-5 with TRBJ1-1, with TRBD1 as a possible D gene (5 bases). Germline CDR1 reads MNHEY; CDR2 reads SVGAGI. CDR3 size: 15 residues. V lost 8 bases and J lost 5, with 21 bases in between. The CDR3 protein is CASGRGGRGGTEAFF. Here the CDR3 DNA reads TGTGCCAGCGGCCGGGGAGGAAGGGGAGGTACTGAAGCTTTCTTT.

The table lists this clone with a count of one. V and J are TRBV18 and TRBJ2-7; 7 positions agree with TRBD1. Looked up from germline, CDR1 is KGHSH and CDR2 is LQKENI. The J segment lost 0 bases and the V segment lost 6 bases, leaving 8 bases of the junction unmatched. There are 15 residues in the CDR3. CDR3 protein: CASSPTGVSSYEQYF. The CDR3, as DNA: TGTGCCAGCTCGCCCACAGGGGTTAGCTCCTACGAGCAGTACTTC.

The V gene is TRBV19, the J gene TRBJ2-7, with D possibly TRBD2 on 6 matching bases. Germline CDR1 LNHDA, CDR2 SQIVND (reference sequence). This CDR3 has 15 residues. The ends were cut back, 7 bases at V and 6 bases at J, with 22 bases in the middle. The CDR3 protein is CASKRTVGGGFEQYF. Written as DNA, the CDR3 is TGTGCCAGTAAAAGAACCGTGGGAGGAGGGTTCGAGCAGTACTTC.

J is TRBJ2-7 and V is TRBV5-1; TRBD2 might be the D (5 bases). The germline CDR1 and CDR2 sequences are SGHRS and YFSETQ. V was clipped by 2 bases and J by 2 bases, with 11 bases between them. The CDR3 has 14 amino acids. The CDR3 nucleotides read TGCGCCAGCAGCTTCTGGACTCCTACCTACGAGCAGTACTTC. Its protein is CASSFWTPTYEQYF.

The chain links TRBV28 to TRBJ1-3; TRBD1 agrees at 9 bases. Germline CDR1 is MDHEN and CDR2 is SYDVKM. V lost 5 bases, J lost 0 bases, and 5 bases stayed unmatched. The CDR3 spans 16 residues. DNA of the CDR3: TGTGCCAGCAGTAGACAGGGGGTTGTCTCTGGAAACACCATATATTTT. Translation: CASSRQGVVSGNTIYF.

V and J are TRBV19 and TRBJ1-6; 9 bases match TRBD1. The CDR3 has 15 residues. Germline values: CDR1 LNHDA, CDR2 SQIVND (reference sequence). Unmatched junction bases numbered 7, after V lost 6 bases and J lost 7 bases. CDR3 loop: CASSGTGLGNSPLHF. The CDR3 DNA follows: TGTGCCAGTAGCGGGACAGGGTTGGGGAATTCACCCCTCCACTTT.

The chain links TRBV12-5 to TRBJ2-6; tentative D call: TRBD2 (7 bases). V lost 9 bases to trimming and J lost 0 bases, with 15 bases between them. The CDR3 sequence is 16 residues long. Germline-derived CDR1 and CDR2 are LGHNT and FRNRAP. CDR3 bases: TGTGCTAGCAGGTCGGGGGGCCCCTCTGGGGCCAACGTCCTGACTTTC. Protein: CASRSGGPSGANVLTF.

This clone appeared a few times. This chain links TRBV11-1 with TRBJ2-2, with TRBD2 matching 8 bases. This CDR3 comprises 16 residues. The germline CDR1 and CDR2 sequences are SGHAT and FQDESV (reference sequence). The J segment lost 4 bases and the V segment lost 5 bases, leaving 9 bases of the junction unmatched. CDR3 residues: CASSHNSGGVTGELFF. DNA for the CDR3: TGTGCCAGCAGCCATAACTCGGGGGGGGTCACCGGGGAGCTGTTTTTT.

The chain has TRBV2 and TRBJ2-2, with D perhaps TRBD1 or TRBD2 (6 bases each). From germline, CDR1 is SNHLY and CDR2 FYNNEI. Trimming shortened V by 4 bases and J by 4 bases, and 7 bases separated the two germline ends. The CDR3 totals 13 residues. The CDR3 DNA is TGTGCCAGCAGTGGGGGGGCCACCGGGGAGCTGTTTTTT. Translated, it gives CASSGGATGELFF.

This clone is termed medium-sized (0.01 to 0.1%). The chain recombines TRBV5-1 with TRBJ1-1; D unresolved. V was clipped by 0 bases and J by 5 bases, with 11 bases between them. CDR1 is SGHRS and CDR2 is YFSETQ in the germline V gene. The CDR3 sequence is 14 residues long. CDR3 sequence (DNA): TGCGCCAGCAGCTTGGACGGTCATGGGACTGAAGCTTTCTTT. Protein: CASSLDGHGTEAFF.

CDR3 loop: CASSRDRGGYEQYF. CDR3 bases: TGTGCCAGCAGTCGGGACAGGGGAGGGTACGAGCAGTACTTC. V is TRBV27 and J is TRBJ2-7; 10 bases are a match to TRBD1. This CDR3 is 14 amino acids long. V dropped 5 bases and J dropped 4; count of bases not matched to a gene: 5. Germline lookup yields CDR1 MNHEY and CDR2 SMNVEV (reference sequence).

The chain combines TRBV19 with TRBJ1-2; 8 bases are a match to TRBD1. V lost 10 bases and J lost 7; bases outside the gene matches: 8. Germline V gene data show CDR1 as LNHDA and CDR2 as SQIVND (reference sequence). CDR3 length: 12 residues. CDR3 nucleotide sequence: TGTGCCACGCGGGGGGACAGGACTGGCTACACCTTC. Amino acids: CATRGDRTGYTF.